This TCR beta chain was profiled in a study of blood T cells in healthy people across ages. About the study: Capture by template switching was about one barcoded beta molecule per two T cells. Study observations and caveats: PBMCs went unsorted, and a conclusive naive versus antigen-experienced comparison was therefore prevented.

For this clonotype: Its antigen is still unknown.

CDR3 length equals 15 residues. V lost 2 bases and J lost 7, with 17 bases in between. A sample-barcoded 5' primer and a J-beta primer mix were used in a second PCR of about 7 to 12 cycles. TCRdb re-derived calls from the 5' RACE reads in MiXCR, one entry per CDR3 protein. Of over 750,000 distinct CDR3 sequences in the sample, around a quarter were seen once. These data are also associated with another study on T cells of mothers and their children.

The source material was blood. The J gene is TRBJ1-2, the V gene TRBV12-3 or TRBV12-4; D uncertain. This clonotype was sampled from a boy younger than 18 in good health. The CDR3 region has the DNA TGTGCCAGCAGTTTAAAGGGTGAGGTGCCGTCTGGCTACACCTTC. Protein: CASSLKGEVPSGYTF.